This passage covers 10 T cell receptor beta chains from one sample sequenced in a study of blood T cell repertoires in COVID-19. TCRdb's copy holds only in-frame clones and misses some; the assay was immunoSEQ multiplex PCR. The sample lists 200,000 to 250,000 clones, around 90% seen once, with 9.5% to 14% in the top ten. The specimen was PBMCs or T cells enriched from blood (not recorded which). The receptors stem from a man aged 25-45 years who had recovered from COVID-19.

This chain uses TRBV10-3 with TRBJ2-3; D might be TRBD1 (7 bases). Germline CDR1 ENHRY, CDR2 SYGVKD. The CDR3 sequence is 16 residues long. The V and J ends lost 4 bases and 0 bases respectively, with 14 bases between them. The CDR3 sequence is CAISAAGQRSTDTQYF. The CDR3 DNA reads as TGTGCCATCAGTGCGGCGGGACAGCGGAGCACAGATACGCAGTATTTT.

The genes are TRBV7-2 and TRBJ2-4, with 7 bases matching TRBD2. In germline, CDR1 is SGHTA, CDR2 FQGNSA. With V trimmed by 5 bases and J by 7 bases, 8 bases remained unmatched. This CDR3 has 14 residues. In DNA form, the CDR3 reads TGTGCCAGCAGCCTCTATTCCGGGGGGAACATTCAGTACTTC. This encodes CASSLYSGGNIQYF. The full variable domain, in which reference TRBV7-2 and TRBJ2-4 provide the parts outside the CDR3, is GAGVSQSPSNKVTEKGKDVELRCDPISGHTALYWYRQSLGQGLEFLIYFQGNSAPDKSGLPSDRFSAERTGGSVSTLTIQRTQQEDSAVYLCASSLYSGGNIQYFGAGTRLSVL.

This rearrangement joins TRBV27 to TRBJ2-5; TRBD2 agrees at 7 bases. From germline, CDR1 is MNHEY and CDR2 SMNVEV (reference sequence). The V gene end was trimmed by 8 bases and the J gene end by 5 bases; junction bases not matched to a gene: 11. The CDR3 totals 14 residues. CDR3 coding DNA: TGTGCCAGCGCCCCTGGGAGGGCCTGGGAGACCCAGTACTTC. Protein sequence: CASAPGRAWETQYF.

The rearrangement uses TRBV28 and TRBJ2-3; TRBD2 matches 16 bases. This CDR3 is 19 amino acids long. The J segment lost 1 base and the V segment lost 8 bases, leaving 12 bases of the junction unmatched. CDR1 is MDHEN and CDR2 is SYDVKM in the germline V gene. CDR3 region: CASAVSGLAGGSGTDTQYF. CDR3 bases: TGTGCCAGCGCCGTTTCGGGACTAGCGGGAGGGTCGGGCACAGATACGCAGTATTTT.

This clone was seen a single time. The CDR3 sequence: CASSQGGSYGYTF. CDR3 DNA: TGTGCCAGCAGCCAAGGGGGCAGCTATGGCTACACCTTC. The chain links TRBV3-1 (or the pseudogene TRBV3-2) to TRBJ1-2, with a possible D match to TRBD1 (5 bases). Per the germline V gene, CDR1 is LGHDT and CDR2 is YNNKEL (reference sequence). This CDR3 has 13 amino acids. The V end was cut by 1 base, the J end by 4 bases, with 7 bases between.

The rearrangement links TRBV28 to TRBJ2-7, with 8 bases fitting TRBD1. The length of the CDR3 is 17 residues. Trimming removed 6 bases from V and 0 bases from J; junction bases left unmatched: 13. CDR1 MDHEN and CDR2 SYDVKM come from the germline V gene. CDR3 residues: CASSELGQGPNSYEQYF. Written as DNA, the CDR3 is TGTGCCAGCAGCGAGCTAGGACAGGGCCCAAACTCCTACGAGCAGTACTTC.

This chain links TRBV10-3 with TRBJ2-3; 10 bases are shared with TRBD2. With 10 bases clipped from V and 2 bases from J, the junction kept 18 bases outside the gene matches. The CDR3 covers 18 residues. Looked up from germline, CDR1 is ENHRY and CDR2 is SYGVKD. The DNA of the CDR3 is TGTGCCACCCAGCCTACCCTAGCGGGAGTCTCCTTCACAGATACGCAGTATTTT. Its protein is CATQPTLAGVSFTDTQYF.

The V call is TRBV28, the J call TRBJ2-2; the D gene is possibly TRBD2 (5 bases). The CDR3 loop spans 14 amino acids. V lost 4 bases and J lost 5, with 11 bases in between. Germline loops: CDR1 MDHEN, CDR2 SYDVKM. The CDR3 protein is CASSSLSVTGELFF. The CDR3 bases are TGTGCCAGCAGTTCCCTTAGCGTTACCGGGGAGCTGTTTTTT. The full variable domain, its missing parts supplied by reference TRBV28 and TRBJ2-2, is DVKVTQSSRYLVKRTGEKVFLECVQDMDHENMFWYRQDPGLGLRLIYFSYDVKMKEKGDIPEGYSVSREKKERFSLILESASTNQTSMYLCASSSLSVTGELFFGEGSRLTVL.

The chain joins TRBV11-2 to TRBJ2-7, with 7 bases matching TRBD2. The V gene end was trimmed by 3 bases and the J gene end by 0 bases; junction bases not matched to a gene: 2. Germline CDR1 SGHAT, CDR2 FQNNGV. The CDR3 covers 14 residues. The CDR3 bases are TGTGCCAGCAGCTTGGGGGGGATCTCCTACGAGCAGTACTTC. Translated, it gives CASSLGGISYEQYF. Full variable domain (outside the CDR3, taken from reference TRBV11-2 and TRBJ2-7): EAGVAQSPRYKIIEKRQSVAFWCNPISGHATLYWYQQILGQGPKLLIQFQNNGVVDDSQLPKDRFSAERLKGVDSTLKIQPAKLEDSAVYLCASSLGGISYEQYFGPGTRLTVT.

The chain uses TRBV4-2 and TRBJ2-1, with D possibly being TRBD2 (6 bases). The CDR3 spans 16 residues. V gave up 1 base and J gave up 3 bases, with 13 bases separating them. The V gene's germline CDR1 is LGHNA and CDR2 YNFKEQ. This chain's CDR3 is CASSQARDPLYNEQFF. The CDR3 coding sequence is TGTGCCAGCAGCCAAGCGCGGGACCCCCTCTACAATGAGCAGTTCTTC.